This T cell receptor (beta chain) was sequenced during a study of tumor and adjacent non-tumor tissue in lung cancer. This clonotype was counted ten times or more. RNA was extracted from bulk tissue without any cell sorting. V trimming: 6 bases; J trimming: 1 base; junction bases outside the gene matches: 12. CDR3 length: 19 residues. The library came from three nested PCR rounds adapted from ARM-PCR protocols. TCRdb called the multiplex PCR reads again in MiXCR, with one record for every CDR3 protein. The table shows approximately 120,000 distinct CDR3 sequences, with 66% occurring only once. The V call is TRBV12-3 or TRBV12-4, the J call TRBJ2-2; 12 bases map to TRBD2. Material for sequencing was lung tumor tissue. The sequence came from a man aged 25-40 years with non-small cell lung cancer. The CDR3, as DNA: TGTGCCAGCAGCCGCCTTAGGGGACTAGCGGGCCTGAACACCGGGGAGCTGTTTTTT. Residues: CASSRLRGLAGLNTGELFF.